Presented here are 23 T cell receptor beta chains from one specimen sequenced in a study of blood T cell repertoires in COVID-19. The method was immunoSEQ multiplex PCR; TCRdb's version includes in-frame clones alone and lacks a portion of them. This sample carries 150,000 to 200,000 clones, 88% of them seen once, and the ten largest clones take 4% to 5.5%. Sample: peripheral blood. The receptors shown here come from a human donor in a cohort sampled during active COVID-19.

DNA of the CDR3: TGCGCCAGCAGCCCGGGACTAGCGGACCCCCAAGAGACCCAGTACTTC. Its translation is CASSPGLADPQETQYF. The chain employs TRBV4-3 and TRBJ2-5; TRBD2 aligns across 11 bases. The CDR3 loop spans 16 amino acids. CDR1 is LGHNA, CDR2 YSLEER, per germline. Unmatched junction bases numbered 5, after V lost 4 bases and J lost 1 base.

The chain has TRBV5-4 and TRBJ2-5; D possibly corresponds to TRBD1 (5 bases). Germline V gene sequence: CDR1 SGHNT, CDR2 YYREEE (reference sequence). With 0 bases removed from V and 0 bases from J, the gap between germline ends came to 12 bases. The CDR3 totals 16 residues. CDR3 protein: CASSLAGRAYQETQYF. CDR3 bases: TGTGCCAGCAGCTTGGCCGGCAGGGCGTACCAAGAGACCCAGTACTTC.

CDR3 loop: CASSQYRGGAYEQYF. The CDR3 nucleotides are TGTGCCAGCAGCCAGTACAGGGGGGGAGCCTACGAGCAGTACTTC. This chain links TRBV14 with TRBJ2-7, with D maybe TRBD1 (8 bases). CDR3 length equals 15 residues. The V gene lost 3 bases and the J gene lost 2 bases, with 14 bases spanning the gap. Germline V gene lookup returns CDR1 SGHDN and CDR2 FVKESK.

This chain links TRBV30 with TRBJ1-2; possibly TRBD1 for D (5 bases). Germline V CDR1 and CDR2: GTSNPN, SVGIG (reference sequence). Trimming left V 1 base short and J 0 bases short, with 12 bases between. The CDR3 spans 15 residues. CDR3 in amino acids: CAWSAGPPPNYGYTF. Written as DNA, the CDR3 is TGTGCCTGGAGTGCAGGGCCGCCGCCTAACTATGGCTACACCTTC.

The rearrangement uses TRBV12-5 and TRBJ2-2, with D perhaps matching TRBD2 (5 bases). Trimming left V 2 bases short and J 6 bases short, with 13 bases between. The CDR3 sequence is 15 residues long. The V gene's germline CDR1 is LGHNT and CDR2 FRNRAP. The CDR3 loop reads CASGLKMGSAGELFF. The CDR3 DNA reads TGTGCTAGTGGTTTGAAGATGGGGAGCGCCGGGGAGCTGTTTTTT.

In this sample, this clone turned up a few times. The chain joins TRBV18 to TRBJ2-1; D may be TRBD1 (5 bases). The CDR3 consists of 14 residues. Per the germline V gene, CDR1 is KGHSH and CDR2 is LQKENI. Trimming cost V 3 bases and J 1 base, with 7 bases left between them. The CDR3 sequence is CASSPQGSYNEQFF. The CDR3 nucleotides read TGTGCCAGCTCACCCCAGGGTTCCTACAATGAGCAGTTCTTC.

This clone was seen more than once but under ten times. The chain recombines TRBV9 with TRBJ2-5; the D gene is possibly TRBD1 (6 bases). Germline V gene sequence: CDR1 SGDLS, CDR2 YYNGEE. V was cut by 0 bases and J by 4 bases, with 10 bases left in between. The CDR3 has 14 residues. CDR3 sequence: CASSVGTGRETQYF. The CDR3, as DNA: TGTGCCAGCAGCGTAGGAACAGGGCGAGAGACCCAGTACTTC.

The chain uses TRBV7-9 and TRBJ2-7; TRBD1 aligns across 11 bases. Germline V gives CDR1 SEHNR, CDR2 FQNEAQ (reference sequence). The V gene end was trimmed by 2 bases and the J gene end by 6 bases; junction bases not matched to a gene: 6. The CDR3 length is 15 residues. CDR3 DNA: TGTGCCAGCAGCTTAATGGGGACAGGGGGTCTCGAGCAGTACTTC. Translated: CASSLMGTGGLEQYF.

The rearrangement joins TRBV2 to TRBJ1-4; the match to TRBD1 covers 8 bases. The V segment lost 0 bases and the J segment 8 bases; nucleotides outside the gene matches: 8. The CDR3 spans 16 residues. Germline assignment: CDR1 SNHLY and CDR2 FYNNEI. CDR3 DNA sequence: TGTGCCAGCAGTGAAGCGCTTTCAGGGGGCCGGGAAAAACTGTTTTTT. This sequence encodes CASSEALSGGREKLFF. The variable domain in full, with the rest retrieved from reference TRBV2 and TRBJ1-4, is EPEVTQTPSHQVTQMGQEVILRCVPISNHLYFYWYRQILGQKVEFLVSFYNNEISEKSEIFDDQFSVERPDGSNFTLKIRSTKLEDSAMYFCASSEALSGGREKLFFGSGTQLSVL.

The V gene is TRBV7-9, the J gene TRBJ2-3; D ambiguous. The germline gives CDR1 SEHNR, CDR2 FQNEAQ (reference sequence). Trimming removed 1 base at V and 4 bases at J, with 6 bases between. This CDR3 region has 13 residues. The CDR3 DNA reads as TGTGCCAGCAGCTTAGTAGTCCCAGATACGCAGTATTTT. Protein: CASSLVVPDTQYF.

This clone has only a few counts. The CDR3 loop reads CASRATTYGYTF. The CDR3 DNA reads TGTGCCAGCAGAGCCACCACGTATGGCTACACCTTC. The V and J genes are TRBV28 and TRBJ1-2; no definite D call. This CDR3 has 12 residues. V lost 6 bases, J lost 5 bases, and 10 bases lay in between. In germline, CDR1 is MDHEN, CDR2 SYDVKM.

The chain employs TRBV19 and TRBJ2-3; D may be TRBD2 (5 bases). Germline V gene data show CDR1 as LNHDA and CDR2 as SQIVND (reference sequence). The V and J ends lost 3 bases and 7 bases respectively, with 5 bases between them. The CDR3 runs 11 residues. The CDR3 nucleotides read TGTGCCAGTAGTATCGGGAATACGCAGTATTTT. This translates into CASSIGNTQYF.

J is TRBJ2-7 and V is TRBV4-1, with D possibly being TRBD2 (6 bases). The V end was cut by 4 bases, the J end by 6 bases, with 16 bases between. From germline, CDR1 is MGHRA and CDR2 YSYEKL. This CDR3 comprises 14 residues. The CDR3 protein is CASSPGTPVSEQYF. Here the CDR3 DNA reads TGCGCCAGCAGCCCCGGGACTCCCGTTTCCGAGCAGTACTTC.

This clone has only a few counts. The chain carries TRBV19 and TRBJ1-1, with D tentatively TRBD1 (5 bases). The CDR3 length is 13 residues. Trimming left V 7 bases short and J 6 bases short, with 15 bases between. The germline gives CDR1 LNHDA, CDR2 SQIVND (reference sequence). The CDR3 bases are TGTGCCAGTACCGGCTCAGGGTCCGCTGAAGCTTTCTTT. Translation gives CASTGSGSAEAFF.

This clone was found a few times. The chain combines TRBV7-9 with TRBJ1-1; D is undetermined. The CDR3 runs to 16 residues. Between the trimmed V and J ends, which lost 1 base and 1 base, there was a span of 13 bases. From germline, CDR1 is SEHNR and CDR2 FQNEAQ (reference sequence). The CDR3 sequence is CASSLGPSGGNTEAFF. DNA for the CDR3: TGTGCCAGCAGCTTAGGGCCCTCAGGAGGGAACACTGAAGCTTTCTTT.

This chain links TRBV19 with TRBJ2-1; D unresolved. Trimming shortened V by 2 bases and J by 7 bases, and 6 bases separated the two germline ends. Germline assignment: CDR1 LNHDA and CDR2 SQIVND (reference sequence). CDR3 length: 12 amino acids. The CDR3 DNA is TGTGCCAGTAGTATACAGGTAAATGAGCAGTTCTTC. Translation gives CASSIQVNEQFF.

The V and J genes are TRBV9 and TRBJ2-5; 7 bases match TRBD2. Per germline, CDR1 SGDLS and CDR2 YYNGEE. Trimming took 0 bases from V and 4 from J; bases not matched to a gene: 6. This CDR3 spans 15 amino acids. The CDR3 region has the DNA TGTGCCAGCAGCGTAGCTACGGGGAGGGGAGAGACCCAGTACTTC. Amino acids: CASSVATGRGETQYF. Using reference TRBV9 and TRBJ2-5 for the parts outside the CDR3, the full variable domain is DSGVTQTPKHLITATGQRVTLRCSPRSGDLSVYWYQQSLDQGLQFLIQYYNGEERAKGNILERFSAQQFPDLHSELNLSSLELGDSALYFCASSVATGRGETQYFGPGTRLLVL.

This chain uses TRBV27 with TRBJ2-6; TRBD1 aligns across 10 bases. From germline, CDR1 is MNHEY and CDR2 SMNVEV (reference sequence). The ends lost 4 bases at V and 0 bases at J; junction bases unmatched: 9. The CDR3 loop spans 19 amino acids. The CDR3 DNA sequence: TGTGCCAGCAGTTCACATCGGACAGGGGGGAGCTCTGGGGCCAACGTCCTGACTTTC. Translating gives CASSSHRTGGSSGANVLTF.

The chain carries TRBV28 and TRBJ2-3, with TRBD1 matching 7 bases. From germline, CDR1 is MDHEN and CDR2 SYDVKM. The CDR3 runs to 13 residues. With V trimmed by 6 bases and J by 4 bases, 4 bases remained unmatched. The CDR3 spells CASSRQGPDTQYF. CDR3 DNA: TGTGCCAGCAGCCGACAGGGACCAGATACGCAGTATTTT.

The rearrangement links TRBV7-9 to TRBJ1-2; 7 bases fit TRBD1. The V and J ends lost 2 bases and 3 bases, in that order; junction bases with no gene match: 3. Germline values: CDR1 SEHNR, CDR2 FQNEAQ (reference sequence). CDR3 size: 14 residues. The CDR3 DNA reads TGTGCCAGCAGCTTATACGGGACAGACTATGGCTACACCTTC. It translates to CASSLYGTDYGYTF.

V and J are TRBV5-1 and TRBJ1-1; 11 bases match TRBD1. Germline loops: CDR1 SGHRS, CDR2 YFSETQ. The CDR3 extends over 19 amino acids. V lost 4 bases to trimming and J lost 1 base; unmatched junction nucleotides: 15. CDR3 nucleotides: TGCGCCAGCAGCACGGCGCGGACAGGGGGCTACGAAGGGAACACTGAAGCTTTCTTT. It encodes CASSTARTGGYEGNTEAFF.

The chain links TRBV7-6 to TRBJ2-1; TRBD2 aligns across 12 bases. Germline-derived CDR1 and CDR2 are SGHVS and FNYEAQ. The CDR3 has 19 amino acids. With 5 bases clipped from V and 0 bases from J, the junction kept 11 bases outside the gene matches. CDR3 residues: CASSTRGRGLAGSYNEQFF. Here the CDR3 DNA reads TGTGCCAGCAGCACCCGAGGGAGGGGACTAGCGGGCTCCTACAATGAGCAGTTCTTC.

In DNA, the CDR3 is TGTGCCACCCGGGGTCAGGGGTCCTACAATGAGCAGTTCTTC. Protein: CATRGQGSYNEQFF. V is TRBV10-3 and J is TRBJ2-1; D may be TRBD1 (6 bases). The CDR3 extends over 14 amino acids. V was pared by 10 bases and J by 1 base, with 14 bases between. The germline V gene has CDR1 ENHRY and CDR2 SYGVKD.